In its sample, the clone carrying this TCR beta chain was seen many times. These data belong to a study of molecular identifiers for immune sequencing clone quantification. TCRdb reanalysed the PCR reads using MiXCR and keeps one entry per CDR3 protein. In the table there are fewer than 350,000 distinct CDR3 sequences, about 22% of which are singletons. The sample taken for sequencing was naive CD8+ T cells from blood, with Jurkat cell RNA spiked in. Subset reported: FACS-sorted CD8+CD4-CCR7+CD45RA+ naive T cells. This TCR was recovered from a human donor in good health. Some libraries in this study had Jurkat cell RNA spiked in.

For the CDR3, the DNA is TGTGCCAGCAGCCAAGAAGAGGCAGTCTCCTACAATGAGCAGTTCTTC. Its protein product is CASSQEEAVSYNEQFF. The V gene is TRBV4-2, the J gene TRBJ2-1; D is unresolved. Germline assignment: CDR1 LGHNA and CDR2 YNFKEQ. V gave up 0 bases and J gave up 0 bases, with 9 bases separating them. The CDR3 extends over 16 amino acids.